This T cell receptor beta chain was recovered during a study of human T cells and chemical hapten exposure. At the level of the study: In the approximately 26-week study, patients were dosed weekly with diphenylcyclopropenone on the scalp throughout. TCR yields differed between samples (mainly from small differences in pooled library volume). Study results and limitations: TCRs whose frequency exceeded 1 in 1000 remained the same following DPC sensitization.

The library attached unique molecular identifiers to individual cDNA molecules. Each CDR3 protein gets one entry after TCRdb re-called the RACE reads with MiXCR. The sample records roughly 36,000 distinct CDR3 sequences, 10% being singletons. The V gene end was trimmed by 2 bases and the J gene end by 4 bases; junction bases not matched to a gene: 3. There are 15 residues in the CDR3. CDR1 SGDLS and CDR2 YYNGEE come from the germline V gene. The sample's time point: pre-sensitization, week 0. Specified treatment: therapeutic diphenylcyclopropenone sensitization with weekly scalp DPC. The starting material, unfractionated whole blood, was used for total RNA extraction. For this clonotype: Its antigen is not known.

The receptor was derived from a man aged 50-59 years with alopecia areata. Some clones in this sample may be carry-over from other donors' samples. The genes are TRBV9 and TRBJ2-3; 11 positions match TRBD2. Sequencing was performed on whole blood, taken in connection with sensitization to the hapten diphenylcyclopropenone (DPC). The CDR3 DNA reads as TGTGCCAGCAGCGTGACTAGCGGGAACCCAGATACGCAGTATTTT. Translating gives CASSVTSGNPDTQYF. Supplemented by reference TRBV9 and TRBJ2-3, the full variable domain reads DSGVTQTPKHLITATGQRVTLRCSPRSGDLSVYWYQQSLDQGLQFLIQYYNGEERAKGNILERFSAQQFPDLHSELNLSSLELGDSALYFCASSVTSGNPDTQYFGPGTRLTVL.